This T cell receptor (beta chain) was documented in a study of CD8+CD57+ T cells in acquired aplastic anemia. Study-wide background: DNA recovered from sorted CD4+ and CD8+ cells had a mean of 3.2 ug. Study findings and constraints: It was found that nearly 30 CD8+ CDR3 sequences were shared between patients and controls.

Researchers used genomic DNA as the template to profile TCR beta VDJ and CDR3. TCRdb called the reads again in MiXCR, with one record for every CDR3 protein. The sample yields under 200,000 distinct CDR3 sequences, approximately 40% seen once. This clonotype was observed many times. Antigen unknown. V gave up 4 bases and J gave up 3 bases, with 13 bases separating them. From germline, CDR1 is SQVTM and CDR2 ANQGSEA. The CDR3 has 13 amino acids. The source of this sequence is a human donor in good health. V is TRBV29-1 and J is TRBJ2-7; D gene ambiguous. The sequenced material came from sorted CD4+, CD8+, or CD8+CD57+ T cells (not recorded which) from PBMCs. CDR3 sequence reads: CSVGTRTNYEQYF. DNA of the CDR3: TGCAGCGTTGGGACCCGCACTAACTACGAGCAGTACTTC.